The entry below gives a single T cell receptor (beta chain) sequence along with its context. As originally analysed: Amplification of reference gene primers was used by the study to estimate nucleated cell counts. Assay used: immunoSEQ multiplex PCR; TCRdb lists only in-frame clones, some missing. The V and J calls and clone size are taken from that table; D and trimming were inferred from the DNA. In the table there are under 450,000 clones, 81% of which are singletons. This entry comes from a study of blood T cell repertoires in COVID-19. Losses at the gene ends were 2 bases for V and 3 bases for J; bases not matched to a gene: 5. Looked up from germline, CDR1 is MNHEY and CDR2 is SVGAGI. This CDR3 is 15 amino acids long.

The material sequenced was peripheral blood. The sequence came from a human donor with acute or convalescent COVID-19. The donor label of this sample is uncertain. The rearrangement uses TRBV6-5 and TRBJ1-2; 8 nucleotides agree with TRBD1. As DNA, the CDR3 is TGTGCCAGCAGTTACGTCGCCAGGGGGCACTATGGCTACACCTTC. This codes for CASSYVARGHYGYTF.